These T cell receptor beta chains were read from a single sample in a study of Graves' ophthalmopathy and Graves' hyperthyroidism. TCRdb re-analysed the multiplex PCR reads in MiXCR, keeping a single row per CDR3 protein. The table records 350,000 to 450,000 distinct CDR3 sequences, over 20% of them present only once. Sequencing input: peripheral blood. The receptors derive from a woman aged 18-35 years with stable Graves' hyperthyroidism. Each CDR3 is given with its conserved first and last residue. D genes are given only for firm matches. Size tells how often a clone was seen (once, few, many) or the class of an expanded clone, and some rows leave it out.

clone_size	v_call	d_call	j_call	cdr3_nt	cdr3_aa
many	TRBV20-1	NA	TRBJ2-7	TGCAGTGCTAGACTTCGGACCTCCTCCTACGAGCAGTACTTC	CSARLRTSSYEQYF
many	TRBV10-3	TRBD1	TRBJ2-7	TGTGCCATCAGTGAGCGGGGACAGGAGGGGGGATACGAGCAGTACTTC	CAISERGQEGGYEQYF
many	TRBV6-1	NA	TRBJ1-2	TGTGCCAACGGCATGCCGGGAGGCTACACCTTC	CANGMPGGYTF
NA	TRBV10-1	TRBD1	TRBJ1-5	TGCGCCGAGGGGTACCGGGACAGAATTAATAGCAATCAGCCCCAGCATTTT	CAEGYRDRINSNQPQHF
many	TRBV5-1	TRBD1	TRBJ2-7	TGCGCCAGCAGCTTGGGGACAGGGGAATACGAGCAGTACTTC	CASSLGTGEYEQYF
many	TRBV6-2/TRBV6-3	NA	TRBJ2-7	TGTGCCAGCAGTCATAGGGGTACCCCCGCCTACGAGCAGTACTTC	CASSHRGTPAYEQYF
many	TRBV7-8	NA	TRBJ1-6	TGTGCCAGCAGCTTAGGTCAGACAGGATATTCACCCCTCCACTTT	CASSLGQTGYSPLHF
many	TRBV29-1	NA	TRBJ2-5	TGCAGCGCTTCCCCCCCCCTAGAGGAAGAGACCCAGTACTTC	CSASPPLEEETQYF
few	TRBV7-2	NA	TRBJ2-5	TGTGCCAGCAGCCTGACGCCGGAGGATAGAGAGACCCAGTACTTC	CASSLTPEDRETQYF
NA	TRBV6-2/TRBV6-3	NA	TRBJ2-7	TGTGCCAGCAGTTACGGCCATTACGAGCAGTACTTC	CASSYGHYEQYF
many	TRBV5-1	NA	TRBJ2-2	TGCGCCAGCAGCTTACTCCAGGGTTACGACACCGGGGAGCTGTTTTTT	CASSLLQGYDTGELFF
many	TRBV7-8	NA	TRBJ2-7	TGTGCCAGCAGCGCAACGGGACCGAGAGGACTCGAGCAGTACTTC	CASSATGPRGLEQYF
NA	TRBV18	NA	TRBJ2-7	TGTGCCAGCTCACCAAACGCCGAATACGAGCAGTACTTC	CASSPNAEYEQYF
many	TRBV12-3/TRBV12-4	NA	TRBJ1-2	TGTGCCAGCACCTACTCCGGGACCTCCTATGGCTACACCTTC	CASTYSGTSYGYTF
many	TRBV28	TRBD1	TRBJ2-5	TGTGCCAGCAGCCTGGGACAGGGGATGGGTGAGACCCAGTACTTC	CASSLGQGMGETQYF
many	TRBV20-1	NA	TRBJ2-4	TGCAGTGCTAGAGATACCGGAGGGATAGCCAAAAACATTCAGTACTTC	CSARDTGGIAKNIQYF
many	TRBV25-1	NA	TRBJ2-3	TGTGCCAGCAGTGATAGGGATCACACAGATACGCAGTATTTT	CASSDRDHTDTQYF
few	TRBV12-3/TRBV12-4	NA	TRBJ2-5	TGTGCCAGCAGACCTTCGGGGGTGGAGACCCAGTACTTC	CASRPSGVETQYF
NA	TRBV11-2	NA	TRBJ2-2	TGTGCCAGCAGCTTAGGACTGGAGTGGGATAACACCGGGGAGCTGTTTTTT	CASSLGLEWDNTGELFF
NA	TRBV3-1	NA	TRBJ2-2	TGTGCCAGCAGCCAAGAGGCCGGTTCCATCGGGGAGCTGTTTTTT	CASSQEAGSIGELFF
NA	TRBV30	NA	TRBJ2-2	TGTGCCTGGAGTGGGAACACCCTAGGCGGGGAGCTGTTTTTT	CAWSGNTLGGELFF
many	TRBV19	NA	TRBJ2-7	TGTGCCAGTAGTATGGGGGGACAGTCCTACTACGAGCAGTACTTC	CASSMGGQSYYEQYF
NA	TRBV12-3/TRBV12-4	NA	TRBJ2-2	TGTGCCAGCAGCCGAGCTAGTGAGGGAACCACCGGGGAGCTGTTTTTT	CASSRASEGTTGELFF
many	TRBV5-1	NA	TRBJ2-7	TGCGCCAGCAGCTTGCGAGCGACTAGTTCATCCTACGAGCAGTACTTC	CASSLRATSSSYEQYF
few	TRBV6-2/TRBV6-3	TRBD1	TRBJ2-2	TGTGCCAGCAGTTCCCCCATAAAATGGACAGGGAACAGTTGGAACACCGGGGAGCTGTTTTTT	CASSSPIKWTGNSWNTGELFF
many	TRBV28	NA	TRBJ2-5	TGTGCCAGCGAAACTGGGAAAGAGACCCAGTACTTC	CASETGKETQYF
many	TRBV6-2/TRBV6-3	TRBD1	TRBJ1-5	TGTGCCAGCAGCCAGACAGGGGTCGCAAACAATCAGCCCCAGCATTTT	CASSQTGVANNQPQHF
NA	TRBV6-2/TRBV6-3	TRBD1	TRBJ1-6	TGTGCCAGCAGCTTGGACAGGGACGGATCACCCCTCCACTTT	CASSLDRDGSPLHF
NA	TRBV6-1	TRBD1	TRBJ2-2	TGTGCCAGCACAATGGGACAGGGGTTAGCCGGGGAGCTGTTTTTT	CASTMGQGLAGELFF
many	TRBV7-2	NA	TRBJ1-5	TGTGCCAGCGCTCCAGGGTCTAGCAATCAGCCCCAGCATTTT	CASAPGSSNQPQHF
many	TRBV6-1	TRBD1	TRBJ1-2	TGTGCCAGCAGAGTGGGACAGGAGAACTATGGCTACACCTTC	CASRVGQENYGYTF
many	TRBV6-2/TRBV6-3	NA	TRBJ2-6	TGTGCCAGCAGTGCACTCTCCTCTGGGGCCAACGTCCTGACTTTC	CASSALSSGANVLTF
NA	TRBV12-3/TRBV12-4	TRBD1	TRBJ2-7	TGTGCCAGCAGCGAAGGGGACAGGGGCTACGAGCAGTACTTC	CASSEGDRGYEQYF
NA	TRBV28	TRBD1	TRBJ1-2	TGTGCCAGCAGGCCGGGACAGGGTTTCTATGGCTACACCTTC	CASRPGQGFYGYTF
many	TRBV10-3	NA	TRBJ2-7	TGTGCCATCAGTGAAATACAAACCTACGAGCAGTACTTC	CAISEIQTYEQYF
many	TRBV11-1	NA	TRBJ2-2	TGTGCCAGCACCCCCGGACAGCGGGCGAACACCGGGGAGCTGTTTTTT	CASTPGQRANTGELFF
NA	TRBV28	NA	TRBJ2-6	TGTGCCAGCAGTGCCATGAATTATCAGGGTTCTAGGGCCAACGTCCTGACTTTC	CASSAMNYQGSRANVLTF